A selection of T cell receptor beta chains follows, all from one sample in a study of blood T cell repertoires in COVID-19. The method was immunoSEQ multiplex PCR; TCRdb's version includes in-frame clones alone and lacks a portion of them. The sample contains about 160,000 clones, around 82% of which appear only once. Sequencing was carried out using PBMCs or T cells enriched from blood (not recorded which). These receptors all stem from a man between 35 and 55 years old who had recovered from COVID-19. The CDR3 runs from the conserved cysteine through the conserved F or W. The order of the fields is D gene, clone size, V gene, J gene, CDR3 protein, CDR3 DNA. D genes are given only for firm matches. Only part of the rows carry a size: once, few, many, or a class if the clone is expanded.

>TRBD1|NA|TRBV5-4|TRBJ2-6
CASRDRASGANVLTF
TGTGCCAGCCGGGACAGGGCCTCTGGGGCCAACGTCCTGACTTTC
>TRBD1|NA|TRBV24-1|TRBJ2-7
CATSDLILGTGPYF
TGTGCCACCAGTGACCTGATATTGGGGACAGGGCCGTACTTC
>NA|NA|TRBV2|TRBJ1-2
CASSELWGLERLYGYTF
TGTGCCAGCAGTGAATTATGGGGACTTGAACGACTCTATGGCTACACCTTC
>NA|NA|TRBV6-5|TRBJ1-2
CASSGRDGYGYTF
TGTGCCAGCAGCGGGAGGGATGGGTATGGCTACACCTTC
>NA|once|TRBV6-1|TRBJ1-6
CASSELFGQPNSPLHF
TGTGCCAGCAGTGAACTCTTCGGACAGCCAAATTCACCCCTCCACTTT
>NA|few|TRBV2|TRBJ1-2
CASSEARNTGTPGLLSYGYTF
TGTGCCAGCAGTGAAGCGCGAAACACGGGGACACCCGGTCTATTGAGCTATGGCTACACCTTC
>TRBD2|NA|TRBV4-1|TRBJ2-1
CASSQTGGGRARFAEQFF
TGCGCCAGCAGCCAAACCGGGGGGGGCCGAGCACGATTTGCTGAGCAGTTCTTC
>NA|NA|TRBV25-1|TRBJ1-1
CASSRAGGTEAFF
TGTGCCAGCAGTAGGGCTGGAGGGACTGAAGCTTTCTTT
>TRBD1|NA|TRBV19|TRBJ1-1
CASSLRTGARAFF
TGTGCCAGTAGTCTGCGGACAGGGGCGAGGGCTTTCTTT
>NA|NA|TRBV30|TRBJ1-1
CARRGRMNTEAFF
TGTGCCCGGCGGGGACGGATGAACACTGAAGCTTTCTTT
>NA|NA|TRBV12-3/TRBV12-4|TRBJ2-2
CASSFLTTGELFF
TGTGCCAGCAGTTTTCTAACCACCGGGGAGCTGTTTTTT
>NA|NA|TRBV23-1|TRBJ1-5
CASSHGGWNQPQHF
TGCGCCAGCAGTCACGGGGGTTGGAATCAGCCCCAGCATTTT
>NA|NA|TRBV7-2|TRBJ1-2
CASSLRGTNYGYTF
TGTGCCAGCAGCTTACGGGGAACTAACTATGGCTACACCTTC
>TRBD2|NA|TRBV2|TRBJ2-3
CASSALRSGGQDTQYF
TGTGCCAGCAGTGCCCTTAGGAGCGGGGGACAAGATACGCAGTATTTT
>NA|few|TRBV3-1/TRBV3-2|TRBJ2-7
CASSPRATYEQYF
TGTGCCAGCAGCCCGCGCGCCACCTACGAGCAGTACTTC
>NA|NA|TRBV5-1|TRBJ2-2
CASGQTNTGELFF
TGCGCCAGCGGCCAGACGAACACCGGGGAGCTGTTTTTT
>TRBD1|NA|TRBV4-1|TRBJ1-1
CASRLGQGSNTEAFF
TGCGCCAGCAGGCTGGGACAGGGGTCGAACACTGAAGCTTTCTTT
>TRBD1|NA|TRBV13|TRBJ1-4
CASSLSQRTGNEKLFF
TGTGCCAGCAGCTTATCCCAGCGGACAGGGAATGAAAAACTGTTTTTT
>NA|NA|TRBV6-6|TRBJ1-6
CASSRLNRQVYNSPLHF
TGTGCCAGCAGTCGCCTCAACCGACAGGTCTATAATTCACCCCTCCACTTT
>NA|few|TRBV5-3|TRBJ1-2
CARSAWGLTTSGHVNYGYTF
TGTGCCAGAAGCGCTTGGGGGCTCACAACCTCGGGACACGTTAACTATGGCTACACCTTC
>TRBD1|NA|TRBV6-5|TRBJ2-5
CASSYSDRSPKTQYF
TGTGCCAGCAGTTACTCGGACAGGAGCCCAAAGACCCAGTACTTC
>TRBD2|NA|TRBV10-2|TRBJ2-5
CASRQTSGGAETQYF
TGCGCCAGCAGGCAGACTAGCGGGGGGGCGGAGACCCAGTACTTC
>TRBD1|NA|TRBV5-1|TRBJ1-3
CASSQDRDGNTIYF
TGCGCCAGCAGTCAAGACAGGGATGGAAACACCATATATTTT
>TRBD1|NA|TRBV4-1|TRBJ1-2
CASSQGPGQVFYGYTF
TGCGCCAGCAGCCAAGGACCGGGACAGGTCTTCTATGGCTACACCTTC
>TRBD1|once|TRBV18|TRBJ1-5
CASSPSGQGSYQPQHF
TGTGCCAGCTCACCGTCGGGACAGGGGTCTTATCAGCCCCAGCATTTT
>TRBD1|NA|TRBV5-6|TRBJ1-2
CASSLGTGGRVGGYTF
TGTGCCAGCAGCTTGGGGACAGGGGGCAGGGTCGGTGGCTACACCTTC
>NA|NA|TRBV7-2|TRBJ2-3
CASSLLFTDTQYF
TGTGCCAGCAGCTTATTATTCACAGATACGCAGTATTTT
>NA|NA|TRBV2|TRBJ2-7
CASSHDRDSAEQYF
TGTGCCAGCAGTCACGACAGGGACTCCGCCGAGCAGTACTTC
>NA|NA|TRBV3-1/TRBV3-2|TRBJ2-1
CASSPRLNEQFF
TGTGCCAGCAGCCCCCGTTTGAATGAGCAGTTCTTC
>NA|NA|TRBV30|TRBJ1-6
CAWSQNLGATGNSPLHF
TGTGCCTGGAGTCAAAACCTGGGAGCAACGGGAAATTCACCCCTCCACTTT
>TRBD1|NA|TRBV5-6|TRBJ1-2
CASSWGRKTGGDGYTF
TGTGCCAGCAGCTGGGGTCGAAAGACAGGGGGCGATGGCTACACCTTC
>NA|few|TRBV6-5|TRBJ1-6
CASTPLGAGSPLHF
TGTGCCAGCACCCCGTTGGGGGCGGGTTCACCCCTCCACTTT
>NA|NA|TRBV30|TRBJ1-1
CAWSPSGGNTEAFF
TGTGCCTGGAGTCCCTCGGGGGGGAACACTGAAGCTTTCTTT
>TRBD2|NA|TRBV19|TRBJ2-5
CASSTGRLAERLQETQYF
TGTGCCAGTAGTACTGGGAGGCTAGCGGAGAGGTTACAAGAGACCCAGTACTTC
>NA|NA|TRBV30|TRBJ2-2
CAWSVSGELFF
TGTGCCTGGAGTGTGAGCGGGGAGCTGTTTTTT
>NA|NA|TRBV5-4|TRBJ2-2
CASSPGLNTGELFF
TGTGCCAGCAGCCCGGGACTGAACACCGGGGAGCTGTTTTTT
>NA|NA|TRBV18|TRBJ2-5
CASSRADIQETQYF
TGTGCCAGCTCGAGAGCTGACATACAAGAGACCCAGTACTTC
>TRBD1|NA|TRBV24-1|TRBJ2-3
CATSDVSPGQGAPIDTQYF
TGTGCCACCAGTGATGTCTCCCCGGGACAGGGGGCGCCGATAGATACGCAGTATTTT
>NA|NA|TRBV29-1|TRBJ2-5
CSGGPEARRTQYF
TGCAGCGGTGGCCCGGAGGCGAGGAGGACCCAGTACTTC
>TRBD2|NA|TRBV6-2/TRBV6-3|TRBJ2-1
CASSYPVGGGFTSNEQFF
TGTGCCAGCAGTTACCCCGTCGGCGGGGGGTTTACATCCAATGAGCAGTTCTTC
>TRBD1|NA|TRBV7-8|TRBJ1-1
CASSVGTAYQNTEAFF
TGTGCCAGCAGCGTCGGGACAGCTTACCAGAACACTGAAGCTTTCTTT
>NA|NA|TRBV4-1|TRBJ1-3
CASSPLGGGNGNTIYF
TGCGCCAGCAGCCCCCTAGGAGGAGGGAATGGAAACACCATATATTTT
>TRBD2|NA|TRBV11-3|TRBJ2-3
CASSSRLAPDTQYF
TGTGCCAGCAGCTCTCGACTAGCCCCAGATACGCAGTATTTT
>NA|NA|TRBV7-8|TRBJ1-3
CASSLYSSGNTIYF
TGTGCCAGCAGCTTATACAGCTCTGGAAACACCATATATTTT
>NA|NA|TRBV6-5|TRBJ1-1
CASRWTQGNKAFF
TGTGCCAGCAGATGGACCCAGGGTAACAAAGCTTTCTTT
>NA|NA|TRBV10-1|TRBJ2-7
CASGDTPYEQYF
TGCGCCAGCGGGGACACCCCCTACGAGCAGTACTTC
>NA|many|TRBV18|TRBJ1-2
CASSLMEGIRYGYTF
TGTGCCAGCTCACTCATGGAGGGGATCCGCTATGGCTACACCTTC
>NA|NA|TRBV5-1|TRBJ2-5
CASHQNAPGETQYF
TGCGCCAGTCACCAGAATGCCCCGGGGGAGACCCAGTACTTC